Presented here are 23 T cell receptor beta chains from one specimen sequenced in a study of blood T cell repertoires in COVID-19. The data were produced by immunoSEQ multiplex PCR, yet TCRdb's version contains in-frame clones alone and is incomplete. Of around 170,000 clones listed, about nine tenths were seen once; the top ten hold around 1.9%. The material sequenced was peripheral blood. The receptors were gathered from a man aged 18 to 29 who had recovered from COVID-19.

The chain combines TRBV11-2 with TRBJ1-2, with 8 bases aligning to TRBD1. V was pared by 0 bases and J by 2 bases, with 8 bases of the junction left unmatched. The CDR3 runs to 17 residues. CDR1 and CDR2 from the germline V gene are SGHAT and FQNNGV. Here the CDR3 reads CASSLERTGPLNYGYTF. CDR3 nucleotides: TGTGCCAGCAGCTTAGAAAGGACAGGGCCTCTAAACTATGGCTACACCTTC.

This chain links TRBV6-5 with TRBJ1-2, with 7 bases that match TRBD1. Germline-derived CDR1 and CDR2 are MNHEY and SVGAGI. The trim removed 6 bases at V and 5 bases at J, leaving 9 bases unmatched. This CDR3 is 14 amino acids long. The chain's CDR3 is CASRAGTAPYGYTF. The CDR3 bases are TGTGCCAGCAGGGCCGGGACAGCACCTTATGGCTACACCTTC.

CDR3 in amino acids: CASSYSGRGDYGYTF. The CDR3 coding sequence is TGTGCCAGCAGTTATTCCGGCAGGGGGGACTATGGCTACACCTTC. The chain has TRBV6-5 and TRBJ1-2; 7 nucleotides align to TRBD1. Trimming removed 3 bases from V and 3 bases from J; junction bases left unmatched: 7. Germline assignment: CDR1 MNHEY and CDR2 SVGAGI. The CDR3 has 15 amino acids.

The chain uses TRBV29-1 and TRBJ2-7, with TRBD1 identical over 7 bases. The V and J ends lost 7 bases and 4 bases, in that order; junction bases with no gene match: 10. Germline V CDR1 and CDR2: SQVTM, ANQGSEA. The CDR3 is 13 residues long. The CDR3 is CSGIGTESYEQYF. CDR3 in DNA: TGCAGCGGAATCGGGACAGAATCTTACGAGCAGTACTTC.

The chain carries TRBV6-5 and TRBJ2-5, with 12 positions matching TRBD2. The CDR3 totals 15 residues. From germline, CDR1 is MNHEY and CDR2 SVGAGI. V was pared by 5 bases and J by 5 bases, with 6 bases of the junction left unmatched. CDR3 sequence (DNA): TGTGCCAGCAGTCGTCTAGCGGGAGGGATGGAGACCCAGTACTTC. Amino acid sequence: CASSRLAGGMETQYF.

The chain links TRBV5-5 to TRBJ1-2, with TRBD1 identical over 8 bases. Germline lookup yields CDR1 SGHKS and CDR2 YYEKEE (reference sequence). V dropped 3 bases and J dropped 4; count of bases not matched to a gene: 11. The CDR3 sequence is 16 residues long. The CDR3 bases are TGTGCCAGCAGCTCACAACCCGGACAGGGACTCTATGGCTACACCTTC. Translation gives CASSSQPGQGLYGYTF. The full variable domain, completed using reference TRBV5-5 and TRBJ1-2, is DAGVTQSPTHLIKTRGQQVTLRCSPISGHKSVSWYQQVLGQGPQFIFQYYEKEERGRGNFPDRFSARQFPNYSSELNVNALLLGDSALYLCASSSQPGQGLYGYTFGSGTRLTVV.

This sequence joins TRBV7-2 and TRBJ2-1; tentative D call: TRBD2 (5 bases). The V gene's germline CDR1 is SGHTA and CDR2 FQGNSA. Trimming pared 0 bases from V and 8 bases from J, leaving 8 bases between. The CDR3 has 13 residues. In DNA form, the CDR3 reads TGTGCCAGCAGCTTAGCCGAGGGCCATGAGCAGTTCTTC. Protein: CASSLAEGHEQFF.

The chain carries TRBV9 and TRBJ2-2; tentative D call: TRBD2 (6 bases). Germline CDR1 SGDLS, CDR2 YYNGEE. The CDR3 length is 16 residues. The germline V and J ends were trimmed by 0 bases and 5 bases, with 14 bases remaining between them. The CDR3 protein is CASSVGPQGGTGELFF. As DNA, the CDR3 is TGTGCCAGCAGCGTAGGCCCCCAGGGAGGAACCGGGGAGCTGTTTTTT.

This chain joins TRBV18 and TRBJ2-7; 8 bases are shared with TRBD1. V gave up 5 bases and J gave up 3 bases; unmatched junction bases: 6. Germline V gene sequence: CDR1 KGHSH, CDR2 LQKENI. The CDR3 consists of 14 residues. CDR3 sequence (DNA): TGTGCCAGCTCAAGCACAGGGGGTGGCTACGAGCAGTACTTC. Translation: CASSSTGGGYEQYF.

The rearrangement links TRBV5-8 to TRBJ2-5, with 7 bases matching TRBD2. This CDR3 is built from 15 residues. V lost 4 bases, J lost 7 bases, and 13 bases stayed unmatched. The germline CDR1 and CDR2 sequences are SGHTS and YDEGEE. Written as DNA, the CDR3 is TGTGCCAGCAGCATGACTAGCACCCCCAAAGGGACCCAGTACTTC. This gives the protein CASSMTSTPKGTQYF. Using reference TRBV5-8 and TRBJ2-5 for the parts outside the CDR3, the full variable domain is EAGVTQSPTHLIKTRGQQATLRCSPISGHTSVYWYQQALGLGLQFLLWYDEGEERNRGNFPPRFSGRQFPNYSSELNVNALELEDSALYLCASSMTSTPKGTQYFGPGTRLLVL.

The chain has TRBV7-9 and TRBJ2-5, with D possibly matching TRBD1 (6 bases). Trimming pared 5 bases from V and 5 bases from J, leaving 12 bases between. The CDR3 contains 13 residues. Germline values: CDR1 SEHNR, CDR2 FQNEAQ (reference sequence). CDR3 in amino acids: CASSILRGETQYF. Written as DNA, the CDR3 is TGTGCCAGCAGCATCCTTAGGGGGGAGACCCAGTACTTC.

This clone occurred a few times. The CDR3: CASSRLASYDEQFF. As DNA, the CDR3 is TGTGCCAGTAGTCGGCTAGCGTCCTATGATGAGCAGTTCTTC. The V gene is TRBV19, the J gene TRBJ2-1, with D maybe TRBD2 (6 bases). The CDR3 is 14 amino acids. Trimming removed 5 bases at V and 8 bases at J, with 16 bases between. Per germline, CDR1 LNHDA and CDR2 SQIVND (reference sequence).

The chain recombines TRBV29-1 with TRBJ1-1, with D tentatively TRBD1 (6 bases). V was trimmed by 7 bases and J by 0 bases, leaving 18 bases between them. This CDR3 has 15 amino acids. Germline V gives CDR1 SQVTM, CDR2 ANQGSEA. The CDR3 region is CSGAGGTQVNTEAFF. DNA for the CDR3: TGCAGCGGCGCCGGGGGGACACAGGTGAACACTGAAGCTTTCTTT.

This clone was seen once. The gene calls are TRBV19 and TRBJ1-2, with D possibly being TRBD1 (6 bases). V lost 9 bases and J lost 6, with 20 bases in between. Germline assignment: CDR1 LNHDA and CDR2 SQIVND (reference sequence). The CDR3 runs to 14 residues. This CDR3 is CASRDFDRIDGYTF. CDR3 nucleotide sequence: TGTGCCAGCCGGGATTTCGACAGGATAGATGGCTACACCTTC.

CDR3 loop: CASSYSSLIYSYEQYF. The CDR3, as DNA: TGTGCCAGCAGTTACTCCTCACTGATCTACTCCTACGAGCAGTACTTC. The chain employs TRBV6-5 and TRBJ2-7; D gene ambiguous. The germline gives CDR1 MNHEY, CDR2 SVGAGI. The CDR3 covers 16 residues. V lost 0 bases to trimming and J lost 0 bases, with 12 bases between them.

Comments on this clone: The sample has other DNA sequences that encode this CDR3 too. The chain employs TRBV6-5 and TRBJ2-1; 10 nucleotides agree with TRBD2. From germline, CDR1 is MNHEY and CDR2 SVGAGI. Trimming cost V 2 bases and J 5 bases; bases outside gene matches: 3. The CDR3 consists of 15 residues. CDR3 loop: CASSYRTSGNNEQFF. For the CDR3, the DNA is TGTGCCAGCAGTTACCGGACTAGCGGTAACAATGAGCAGTTCTTC.

This chain uses TRBV29-1 with TRBJ2-3; 9 bases align to TRBD1. J lost 1 base, V lost 7 bases, and 0 bases had no gene match. The CDR3 loop spans 12 amino acids. Germline CDR1 and CDR2: SQVTM and ANQGSEA. The chain's CDR3 is CSGDRGTDTQYF. Here the CDR3 DNA reads TGCAGCGGGGACAGGGGCACAGATACGCAGTATTTT.

The chain joins TRBV19 to TRBJ2-7, with 9 bases matching TRBD1. This CDR3 has 15 residues. Germline values: CDR1 LNHDA, CDR2 SQIVND (reference sequence). With V trimmed by 4 bases and J by 6 bases, 10 bases remained unmatched. CDR3 residues: CASSTPGQGRREQYF. The CDR3 DNA follows: TGTGCCAGTAGTACACCGGGACAGGGACGCCGCGAGCAGTACTTC. Combining the CDR3 with reference TRBV19 and TRBJ2-7 gives the whole variable domain DGGITQSPKYLFRKEGQNVTLSCEQNLNHDAMYWYRQDPGQGLRLIYYSQIVNDFQKGDIAEGYSVSREKKESFPLTVTSAQKNPTAFYLCASSTPGQGRREQYFGPGTRLTVT.

This clone was observed a few times. The J gene is TRBJ2-2, the V gene TRBV2, with D possibly matching TRBD2 (6 bases). The CDR3 sequence is 13 residues long. Deletions cut 6 bases from V and 4 bases from J, with 9 bases between. Germline V gives CDR1 SNHLY, CDR2 FYNNEI. The CDR3 DNA reads as TGTGCCAGCAGGGAGGGGATCACCGGGGAGCTGTTTTTT. This gives the protein CASREGITGELFF.

The chain uses TRBV15 and TRBJ2-7; 8 nucleotides line up with TRBD2. The CDR3 totals 15 residues. The V segment lost 1 base and the J segment 3 bases; nucleotides outside the gene matches: 5. Germline-derived CDR1 and CDR2 are LNHNV and YYDKDF (reference sequence). The CDR3 region is CATSRGREGLYEQYF. As DNA, the CDR3 is TGTGCCACCAGCAGAGGACGGGAGGGCCTCTACGAGCAGTACTTC.

The chain has TRBV9 and TRBJ2-7; 7 nucleotides match TRBD1. Germline lookup yields CDR1 SGDLS and CDR2 YYNGEE. This CDR3 has 13 amino acids. V lost 4 bases, J lost 3 bases, and 4 bases stayed unmatched. The DNA of the CDR3 is TGTGCCAGCAGCCCCCGGGACAGCTACGAGCAGTACTTC. It yields the protein CASSPRDSYEQYF. The complete variable domain, with remaining parts taken from reference TRBV9 and TRBJ2-7, reads DSGVTQTPKHLITATGQRVTLRCSPRSGDLSVYWYQQSLDQGLQFLIQYYNGEERAKGNILERFSAQQFPDLHSELNLSSLELGDSALYFCASSPRDSYEQYFGPGTRLTVT.

CDR3: CASSLVPGLADEQYF. DNA of the CDR3: TGCGCCAGCAGCCTGGTACCGGGACTAGCAGACGAGCAGTACTTC. J is TRBJ2-7 and V is TRBV4-1, with TRBD2 matching 9 bases. Losses at the gene ends were 4 bases for V and 5 bases for J; bases not matched to a gene: 9. The CDR3 has 15 residues. Germline CDR1 reads MGHRA; CDR2 reads YSYEKL.

The chain uses TRBV4-1 and TRBJ2-7; 8 nucleotides line up with TRBD1. Germline loops: CDR1 MGHRA, CDR2 YSYEKL. V was clipped by 4 bases and J by 3 bases; unmatched bases: 14. This CDR3 contains 17 residues. The CDR3 loop is CASSRISRQGASYEQYF. The CDR3 region has the DNA TGCGCCAGCAGCCGAATAAGCCGGCAGGGGGCGAGCTACGAGCAGTACTTC.